Below, one TCR beta chain is given with its context. Its antigen is not known. In germline, CDR1 is SGHAT, CDR2 FQNNGV. This CDR3 has 17 amino acids. The V end was cut by 3 bases, the J end by 3 bases, with 20 bases between. The data are from a study of cytomegalovirus exposure and HLA in healthy donors. As for the study in general: Out of several hundred genotyped donors, roughly 83% belonged to the Caucasian-associated ancestry cluster. General study findings and limits: Later analysis identified a missense DCLRE1C variant that was linked to TCR beta V- and J-gene trimming.

The study ran its PCR with 60 Vbeta and 13 Jbeta primers. Using immunoSEQ multiplex PCR, the repertoire was profiled, and TCRdb retains in-frame clones only, with some absent. This table has roughly 150,000 clones, 75% to 90% appearing once. Sequenced input: PBMCs. This chain uses TRBV11-2 with TRBJ1-1; no definite D call. The TCR originated in a male donor in good health and CMV-seronegative. For the CDR3, the DNA is TGTGCCAGCAGCTTCACGGTTGGGTATGCGGCTGACACTGAAGCTTTCTTT. Protein: CASSFTVGYAADTEAFF.